The rows below give T cell receptor beta chains drawn from one sample of a study of T cell repertoires in cytomegalovirus infection. TCRdb reprocessed the reads via MiXCR and lists one record per CDR3 protein. The sample lists some 250,000 distinct CDR3 sequences; 9.1% were seen once. The sample taken for sequencing was PBMCs. These receptors were obtained from a human donor in good health (CMV status not recorded). Some clones in this sample may be carry-over from other donors' samples. Each CDR3 is given without its conserved first and last residue. A D gene is named only where the DNA matches it firmly.

J gene | D gene | V gene | CDR3 protein
TRBJ1-4 | - | TRBV5-5 | ASRYRDIINEKLF
TRBJ2-5 | - | TRBV7-2 | ASSLVQTQY
TRBJ2-7 | TRBD1 | TRBV7-6 | ASSFVEGANEQY
TRBJ2-3 | - | TRBV20-1 | SAQIAATTDTQY
TRBJ1-3 | - | TRBV2 | ASSEAFRNTIY
TRBJ2-3 | - | TRBV14 | ASSQDPGRNTQY
TRBJ2-1 | TRBD2 | TRBV12-3/TRBV12-4 | ASSLDGGGSYNEQF
TRBJ2-7 | - | TRBV7-9 | ASSPRAGEQY
TRBJ1-5 | - | TRBV30 | AWSLGSISNQPQH
TRBJ2-6 | - | TRBV10-2 | ASSPRASRGLISGANVLT
TRBJ2-2 | TRBD2 | TRBV19 | ASSIGGSSGVRTGELF
TRBJ1-2 | - | TRBV10-2 | ASSSLGGYT
TRBJ2-6 | - | TRBV7-2 | ASPTTTGSTTGANVLT
TRBJ1-5 | - | TRBV4-3 | ASSQDSNSNQPQH
TRBJ1-1 | TRBD1 | TRBV20-1 | SARDWAQGEAF
TRBJ1-2 | - | TRBV7-2 | ASSLGGRVYGYT
TRBJ1-1 | - | TRBV5-4 | ASSQDWAEAF
TRBJ2-1 | - | TRBV7-2 | ASNRGGSYNEQF
TRBJ1-6 | - | TRBV7-2 | ASSLQGAPPLH
TRBJ2-1 | TRBD2 | TRBV11-2 | ASEGTSGGSYNEQF
TRBJ1-1 | - | TRBV5-1 | ASSLANPENTEAF
TRBJ2-3 | - | TRBV7-2 | ASRTGRVGTDTQY
TRBJ1-1 | TRBD1 | TRBV28 | ASMIPGQGPNTEAF
TRBJ1-4 | TRBD1 | TRBV7-2 | ASSLADRGIPNEKLF
TRBJ2-1 | TRBD2 | TRBV12-3/TRBV12-4 | ASKFTGGGPTWNEQF
TRBJ1-5 | TRBD1 | TRBV7-2 | ASSSGGQGTLHQPQH
TRBJ2-5 | - | TRBV6-7 | ASSYEGDQETQY
TRBJ2-7 | TRBD2 | TRBV7-8 | ASSPLGAGILYEQY
TRBJ1-5 | TRBD1 | TRBV20-1 | SAGRQGVGQPQH